This T cell receptor (beta chain) was profiled in a study of immune evolution from preneoplasia to lung adenocarcinoma. Libraries were prepared by immunoSEQ multiplex PCR; TCRdb keeps only in-frame clonotypes and omits some of them. The table has about 3,500 clones, roughly four fifths seen once; the top ten hold around 10%. Study-level results: Top clone share appeared to fall from AAH through AIS, MIA, adenocarcinoma. Later-stage lesions seemingly showed higher T cell density and diversity than normal lung.

In the case of this clone: The antigen remains undetermined.

The CDR3 loop spans 15 amino acids. Looked up from germline, CDR1 is MNHEY and CDR2 is SVGAGI. V gave up 4 bases and J gave up 3 bases; unmatched junction bases: 4. The sequencing sample was made of FFPE lung adenocarcinoma in situ tissue. The V call is TRBV6-5, the J call TRBJ2-1; 9 nucleotides align to TRBD1. The sequence derives from a person between 60 and 80 years old with lung adenocarcinoma. DNA for the CDR3: TGTGCCAGCAGTTCCCGGGACAGGGACTACAATGAGCAGTTCTTC. It specifies CASSSRDRDYNEQFF.